This T cell receptor (beta chain) derives from a study of cytomegalovirus exposure and HLA in healthy donors. PCR used 60 Vbeta primers and 13 Jbeta primers. Method: immunoSEQ multiplex PCR; TCRdb's copy keeps in-frame clones and lacks some. The profile shows 70,000 or so clones, about nine tenths of them singletons. The V segment lost 0 bases and the J segment 5 bases; nucleotides outside the gene matches: 5. Per the germline V gene, CDR1 is SGDLS and CDR2 is YYNGEE. The CDR3 is 16 residues long. The specimen was PBMCs. The receptor comes from a woman in her twenties or thirties in good health and CMV-seronegative. This chain uses TRBV9 with TRBJ2-5, with 12 bases aligning to TRBD2. CDR3 DNA: TGTGCCAGCAGCGTAGGGGAACTAGCGGGAGGTGAGACCCAGTACTTC. Amino acids: CASSVGELAGGETQYF.